The 3 T cell receptor beta chains below come from one sample, sequenced in a study of cytomegalovirus exposure and HLA in healthy donors. The PCR made use of 60 Vbeta and 13 Jbeta primers. TCRdb keeps only in-frame clones here, not all; method: immunoSEQ multiplex PCR. The sample includes some 98,000 clones, about 80% of them seen just once. Sequencing was performed on PBMCs. The receptors derive from a man in his forties in good health and CMV-seronegative.

This clone has only one observation. The chain couples TRBV15 to TRBJ2-7, with D perhaps matching TRBD2 (5 bases). V dropped 1 base and J dropped 0 bases, with 7 bases sitting between them. There are 14 residues in the CDR3. Germline CDR1 LNHNV, CDR2 YYDKDF (reference sequence). The CDR3 protein is CATSRVRDSYEQYF. CDR3 nucleotides: TGTGCCACCAGCAGAGTTCGGGACTCCTACGAGCAGTACTTC.

Only a few counts were recorded for this clone. The chain couples TRBV28 to TRBJ1-2, with 9 bases identical to TRBD1. Germline trimming cut 8 bases from V and 8 bases from J; bases unmatched to any gene: 12. The CDR3 runs 14 residues. Germline CDR1 reads MDHEN; CDR2 reads SYDVKM. The CDR3 region is CASGLLNRGRGYTF. CDR3 coding DNA: TGTGCCAGCGGCCTGCTTAACAGGGGGCGCGGCTACACCTTC.

V is TRBV11-2 and J is TRBJ1-2, with 8 bases identical to TRBD1. V was pared by 4 bases and J by 8 bases, with 6 bases of the junction left unmatched. CDR3 length: 13 amino acids. CDR1 is SGHAT, CDR2 FQNNGV, per germline. The CDR3 reads CASSSSTGDGYTF. The DNA for the CDR3 is TGTGCCAGCAGCTCCTCGACAGGGGACGGCTACACCTTC.